This TCR beta chain was sequenced in a study of cytomegalovirus exposure and HLA in healthy donors (dated by TCRdb to 2015 to 2018). For the wider study: In an earlier analysis of approximately 640 of the donors, approximately 260 Gb of sequence data and 90 million to 130 million unique TCR beta sequences from about 180 million T cells were reported. Four to six DR-DQ haplotypes were handled as single units for association and clustering, since linkage in the cohort was strong. An early release that covered roughly 600 HLA-typed donors contained around 330 gigabases of sequencing data and roughly 84 million unique TCR sequences. Rather than using new phenotypic data, the later analysis identified candidate immune exposures from TCR beta sequences and from how often those sequences occurred across donors. To predict cytomegalovirus infection status, the study brought together high-throughput TCR immunosequencing, statistical association of individual TCRs with disease status, and machine learning. The number of donors typed differed by locus, with about 629-640 for A, B, C, DRB1 and DQB1, around 500 for DQA1, 600 to 610 for DPA1, and some 440 for DPB1. In a later analysis, previously published TCR beta repertoires from 500 to 750 donors were re-analyzed and high-resolution HLA genotyping was added so that TCR occurrence patterns could be studied. Alongside the repertoire data, information on donor age, sex, ethnicity and CMV serostatus was compiled. All discovery cohort repertoires had been generated on a single sequencing platform. Among the roughly 380 genotyped donors, approximately 76% belonged to the genetic ancestry cluster associated with self-reported Caucasian donors. An earlier analysis of roughly 600 of the donors used high-throughput TCR beta sequencing to judge whether each TCR beta V gene segment behaved as functional or pseudogenic. The study was designed to test whether signatures of past pathogen exposure could be identified by cataloging public T cell receptors. Besides the first cohort of about 730 subjects, a separate validation cohort made up of roughly 120 different subjects was used. Genome-wide SNP genotypes for about 65% of the roughly 700 donors were used in a later genetic analysis, which treated that subset as a discovery cohort. On average, roughly 250,000 unique TCR beta nucleotide sequences were sequenced per donor among about 400 genotyped donors of the cohort, with roughly 18% of those sequences being non-productive. The T cell repertoires of under 700 subjects were profiled by immunosequencing and related to cytomegalovirus serostatus. Class I and class II HLA loci were covered by the typing at four-digit resolution. General conclusions and limits of the study: In a later analysis, HLA-associated TCR beta chains were found to be more clonally expanded and to have lower generation probabilities than equally common non-associated chains. A later genetic analysis associated a missense DCLRE1C variant with V-gene and J-gene trimming of TCR beta chains, and an independent cohort replicated the association. While some public TCRs were present in many individuals, most TCR sequences turned up only very rarely across donors. The classifier was reported to diagnose cytomegalovirus status with high specificity and sensitivity in both the original cohort and the validation cohort. A cluster of highly shared sequence variants was judged likely to represent a technical artifact of the sequencing pipeline. In an earlier analysis of 500 to 650 of the donors, most TCR beta V segments appeared in productive rearrangements about 90% or about 30% of the time, broadly matching IMGT annotations. In a later analysis, TCR association rates were found to vary across HLA loci, with the most associated TCRs seen for DRB1 alleles and the fewest for HLA-C alleles. For the cohort, immune exposure information was limited to CMV serostatus. Because some donors lacked HLA typing at each locus, the association tests relied only on the typed subset. According to a later genetic analysis, donors in an Asian-associated ancestry cluster had fewer N-insertions in productive TCRs than the approximately 670-donor mean. A later analysis associated 15,000 to 20,000 TCR beta sequences with specific HLA alleles at a false discovery rate of 0.05. In vitro tests confirmed that a few of the cytomegalovirus-associated TCR beta chains recognize cytomegalovirus antigens. This cohort had only TCR beta chains sequenced, and the lack of alpha or paired-chain data limited which features could be detected. Sequencing depth was assumed to be roughly uniform across donors in the presence/absence analyses, though that assumption may not hold. Strong co-occurrence of HLA alleles, especially DR and DQ, made assigning TCR associations to individual alleles difficult. A later analysis found that most CMV-associated TCR beta chains appeared HLA-restricted, with HLA associations seemingly driven largely by CMV exposure. A further reported finding was that TCR beta sequences accurately predicted the HLA-A and HLA-B alleles for most subjects in the first cohort. About 17 rarely observed V segments, including chromosome 9 orphons, were excluded from the earlier analysis of a few hundred of the donors because counts were too low. Correlated functional status among segregating V segments might reflect linkage disequilibrium, but an unknown experimental factor could not be ruled out. The authors suggested that the approach could potentially be generalized to other disease states and immunological phenotypes. A later analysis reported that several top co-occurrence clusters appeared linked to parvovirus B19, influenza, CMV and Epstein-Barr virus. The study gave a list of 150 to 200 TCR beta chains associated with cytomegalovirus.

In total, fewer than 750 healthy bone marrow donors made up the cohort. At the time of sampling, all cohort members were nominally healthy, though unrecorded immune exposures were likely present. The donor tested CMV seropositive, placing the donor among the approximately 310 seropositive members of the cohort. Each donor provided a peripheral blood sample, and peripheral blood mononuclear cells were used for TCR beta sequencing. Genomic DNA was extracted from the blood cell samples with the Qiagen DNeasy Blood Extraction Kit. Library generation was performed with the immunoSEQ multiplex PCR assay. For the multiplex PCR, a mixture combining 60 forward primers for TCR Vbeta segments and 13 reverse primers for TCR Jbeta segments was used. The CDR3 region of rearranged TCR beta genes was amplified from genomic DNA by a multiplex PCR assay. Amplified TCR beta libraries were sequenced as 87-base-pair reads on the Illumina HiSeq System. Turning to the authors' computational methods: A later analysis tallied about 77 million unique TCR beta chains across the 666 repertoires, and some 12 million of those chains were shared by two or more donors. Raw reads were error-corrected and collapsed into unique sequences by a nearest-neighbor algorithm in which closely related sequences were merged to remove PCR and sequencing errors. V, D and J gene segments were assigned by aligning CDR3 sequences to IMGT reference sequences. For a sequence to be retained, a match of at least six nucleotides was required to both a V gene segment and a J gene segment. Rearrangements were classified as productive when the CDR3 lacked stop codons and remained in frame with V and J, and all other rearrangements were classified as non-productive. CDR3 was defined by IMGT convention, running from the second conserved V-encoded cysteine to the conserved J-encoded phenylalanine. Sequences without an unambiguous match to a single V gene segment were excluded from the earlier analysis of several hundred of the donors. In an earlier analysis of 587 of the donors, V segments were called functional above 56.7% productive rearrangements and were called segregating when the between-donor standard deviation exceeded 5%. A statistical classification framework was built for diagnosing cytomegalovirus status from the catalog of TCR beta chain sequences. In a later analysis, V and J genes were assigned by comparing TCR nucleotide sequences against IMGT/GENE-DB human TR gene sequences. A later analysis assigned CDR3 sequences and most-parsimonious VDJ recombination scenarios with the TCRdist pipeline. In a later analysis, each TCR beta chain was defined by its CDR3 amino acid sequence together with its V-gene family, and reads lacking a unique V-gene family were excluded. In a later analysis, around 600 highly shared, low-generation-probability nucleotide sequences were removed to address suspected cross-contamination and a sequencing artifact. In a later analysis, a clonal expansion index was calculated for each public chain from normalized within-repertoire ranks of inferred template counts. A later analysis computed generation probabilities with a VDJ recombination model fitted to out-of-frame rearrangements, and checked the results against IGoR. Hypergeometric tests were used in a later analysis to score TCR-TCR, TCR-HLA and TCR-CMV co-occurrence, with a repertoire-size bias correction applied to the TCR pairs. To estimate false discovery rates, a later analysis permuted the HLA or CMV assignments 20 times. A later analysis grouped co-occurring TCRs with DBSCAN, adding TCRdist sequence similarity when clustering within HLA-allele-positive subsets. Repertoires with fewer than 30,000 or more than 120,000 public chains were left out of co-occurrence clustering, as were a handful of repertoires with anomalous nucleotide sharing. In TCRdb, the immuneACCESS table is reduced to in-frame sequences with V and J assigned. These tables do not hold every clone; where another copy was compared, an unresolved V gene accounts for under half, and the others remain unexplained. Clone size and V and J calls were adopted from that table, with D and trimming inferred from the DNA. The table for this sample lists 190,000 or so clones; roughly 80% of them were counted only once. 5.5% to 7% of the sample lies in the top ten.

With respect to this clone: Its recognized antigen is unknown. Base qualities are not provided; no much larger clone lies one nucleotide away.

The receptor comes from a woman in her 50s in good health and CMV-seropositive. The sequenced sample consisted of PBMCs.

CDR3 reads: CASSPYRGPYGYTF. The DNA sequence is given as TGTGCCAGCAGCCCTTACAGGGGCCCCTATGGCTACACCTTC. The chain was built from TRBV5-8 and TRBJ1-2; 7 of the junction bases match TRBD1. From its cysteine to its phenylalanine, the CDR3 spans 14 amino acids. Only the CDR3 DNA is retained, 42 bases long and in frame from the first base. The germline V gene supplies CDR1 SGHTS and CDR2 YDEGEE. V trim: 4 bases; J trim: 4 bases; unmatched bases: 7.